This T cell receptor beta chain is from a study of T-cell memory formation after mild COVID-19. The overall study: Across donors, TCR clusters were largely donor specific.

This CDR3 contains 13 residues. CDR1 SEHNR and CDR2 FQNEAQ come from the germline V gene (reference sequence). V lost 5 bases and J 7 bases, leaving 11 bases between the germline ends. Notes on the study in general: Day 15 to 85 contracting clones showed balanced CD4/CD8; later expanders leaned CD4+. Some clones that responded were present in memory (sampled pre-infection), which suggests cross-reactive memory joined.

Comments on this clonotype: Antigen unknown.

TCRdb used MiXCR to reprocess the 5' RACE reads, holding one entry per CDR3 protein. This table has hundreds of thousands of distinct CDR3 sequences, around 28% appearing once. The specimen sequenced was PBMCs or a T cell subset sorted from them (not recorded which). The chain couples TRBV7-9 to TRBJ2-2; the D is unclear. The TCR was taken from an adult woman who had mild COVID-19 (a few samples of this study predate the infection). Cell type and time point are not known. CDR3: CASSREGHGELFF. In nucleotides, the CDR3 is TGTGCCAGCAGCCGAGAAGGGCACGGGGAGCTGTTTTTT.